This T cell receptor beta chain came from a study of cytomegalovirus exposure and HLA in healthy donors. A multiplex PCR was run with 60 Vbeta primers and 13 Jbeta primers. The data were produced by immunoSEQ multiplex PCR, yet TCRdb's version contains in-frame clones alone and is incomplete. The data show about 94,000 clones, with over 65% seen just once and 10% held by the top ten. This clone has just a few counts. The antigen is undetermined. Broader study findings: Some segments of the V type, notably TRBV6-2 and TRBV6-3, were excluded as indistinguishable. Available immune exposure information covered CMV serostatus only.

This CDR3 is 13 amino acids long. The germline gives CDR1 MNHNY, CDR2 SVGAGI (reference sequence). V dropped 7 bases and J dropped 1 base, with 10 bases sitting between them. The origin of this receptor is a human donor in good health. The sequencing sample was made of PBMCs. This sequence joins TRBV6-6 and TRBJ1-1, with D unresolved. The CDR3, as DNA: TGTGCCAGCACGGTTGGCGGGAACACTGAAGCTTTCTTT. The encoded protein is CASTVGGNTEAFF.